This TCR beta chain originates from a study of breast tumors, draining lymph nodes, adjacent tissues. Findings and caveats of the study: Tumor T cell lymph node origin was a supported hypothesis, not proven. Tumor TCR diversity was below lymph nodes but above nontumor tissue. Luminal-like breast cancer showed significantly greater tumor-nontumor repertoire similarity than basal-like breast cancer did. The data were judged consistent with most tumor T cells coming from lymph node and expanding in tumor.

TCRdb reanalysed the multiplex PCR reads using MiXCR and keeps one entry per CDR3 protein. The table lists around 250,000 distinct CDR3 sequences, around 35% of them singletons, with approximately 3.3% in the top ten. The lymph nodes were axillary draining lymph nodes from breast cancer patients. The germline V and J ends were trimmed by 0 bases and 8 bases, with 14 bases remaining between them. CDR3 length equals 14 residues. Germline V gives CDR1 SGDLS, CDR2 YYNGEE. This clonotype was seen many times. Its antigen is currently unknown. The sample comprised axillary lymph node tissue. This clonotype was sampled from a female donor with breast cancer. Some clones in this sample may be carry-over from other donors' samples. The rearrangement uses TRBV9 and TRBJ1-2; D is possibly TRBD1 (5 bases). In DNA, the CDR3 is TGTGCCAGCAGCGTAGCAGGGATTGGAGGGGGCTACACCTTC. This gives the protein CASSVAGIGGGYTF.